Described below is a single T cell receptor (beta chain) sequence and its context. The target antigen is unknown. This sample stems from a study of monozygotic twins with inflammatory bowel disease. Reanalyzing the 5' RACE reads, TCRdb keeps one entry per CDR3 protein, without DNA. Its table lists about 43,000 distinct CDR3 sequences. Study outcomes and limitations: Sharing of clonotypes with others was lower in IBD patients than in healthy twins, and this was especially so with disease activity.

CDR3 length: 14 residues. Germline V gene lookup returns CDR1 SGHRS and CDR2 YFSETQ. Isolation of total RNA was performed on whole blood, with no prior T cell sorting. The source of this sequence is a human donor with ulcerative colitis or Crohn's disease, or a healthy co-twin of an affected twin (not recorded which). The sequenced sample consisted of blood. The chain couples TRBV5-1 to TRBJ1-3; TCRdb's D call of TRBD1 is untestable without DNA. The CDR3 loop is CASSLSGPGNTIYF. Based on the CDR3 plus reference TRBV5-1 and TRBJ1-3, the full variable domain is KAGVTQTPRYLIKTRGQQVTLSCSPISGHRSVSWYQQTPGQGLQFLFEYFSETQRNKGNFPGRFSGRQFSNSRSEMNVSTLELGDSALYLCASSLSGPGNTIYFGEGSWLTVV.